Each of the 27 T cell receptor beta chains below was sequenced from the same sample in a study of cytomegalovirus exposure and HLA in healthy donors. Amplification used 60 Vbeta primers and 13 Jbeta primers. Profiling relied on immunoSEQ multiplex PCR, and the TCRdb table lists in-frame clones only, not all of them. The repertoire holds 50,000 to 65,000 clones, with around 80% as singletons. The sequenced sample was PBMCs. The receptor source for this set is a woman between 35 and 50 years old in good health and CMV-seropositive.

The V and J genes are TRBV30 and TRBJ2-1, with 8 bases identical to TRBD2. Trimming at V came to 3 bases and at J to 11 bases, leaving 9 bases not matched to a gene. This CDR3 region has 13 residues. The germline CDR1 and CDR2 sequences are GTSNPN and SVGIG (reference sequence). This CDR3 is CAWSRGLAGQQFF. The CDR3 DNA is TGTGCCTGGAGCAGAGGGCTAGCGGGTCAGCAGTTCTTC.

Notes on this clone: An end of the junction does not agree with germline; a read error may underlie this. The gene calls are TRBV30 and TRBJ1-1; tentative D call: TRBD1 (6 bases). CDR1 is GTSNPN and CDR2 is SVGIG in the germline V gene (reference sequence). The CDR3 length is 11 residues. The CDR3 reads CAWRQGRQFVF. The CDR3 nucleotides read TGTGCCTGGAGACAGGGTAGACAGTTCGTCTTT.

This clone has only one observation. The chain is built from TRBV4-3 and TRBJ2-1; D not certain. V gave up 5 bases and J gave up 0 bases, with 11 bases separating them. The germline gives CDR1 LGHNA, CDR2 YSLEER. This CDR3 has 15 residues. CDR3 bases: TGCGCCAGCAGCACAACAGATCGCTCCTACAATGAGCAGTTCTTC. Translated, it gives CASSTTDRSYNEQFF.

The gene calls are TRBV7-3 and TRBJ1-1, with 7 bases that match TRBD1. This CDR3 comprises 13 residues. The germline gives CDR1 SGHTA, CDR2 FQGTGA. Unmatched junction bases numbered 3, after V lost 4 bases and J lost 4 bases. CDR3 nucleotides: TGTGCCAGCAGCTACCAGGGGGGCACTGAAGCTTTCTTT. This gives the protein CASSYQGGTEAFF.

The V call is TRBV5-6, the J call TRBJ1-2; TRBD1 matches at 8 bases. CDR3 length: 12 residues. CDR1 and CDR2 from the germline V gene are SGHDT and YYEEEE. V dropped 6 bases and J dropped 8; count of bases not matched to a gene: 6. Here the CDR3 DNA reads TGTGCCAGCACAACGGACAGGGACGGCTACACCTTC. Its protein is CASTTDRDGYTF. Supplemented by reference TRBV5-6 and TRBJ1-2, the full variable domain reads DAGVTQSPTHLIKTRGQQVTLRCSPKSGHDTVSWYQQALGQGPQFIFQYYEEEERQRGNFPDRFSGHQFPNYSSELNVNALLLGDSALYLCASTTDRDGYTFGSGTRLTVV.

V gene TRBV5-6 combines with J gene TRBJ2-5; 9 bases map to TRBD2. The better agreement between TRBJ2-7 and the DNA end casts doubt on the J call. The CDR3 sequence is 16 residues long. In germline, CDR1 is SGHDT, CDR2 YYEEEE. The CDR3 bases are TGTGCCAGCAGCCCCCCAGCGGCTAGCGGGGTTTACGAGCAGTACTTC. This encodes CASSPPAASGVYEQYF.

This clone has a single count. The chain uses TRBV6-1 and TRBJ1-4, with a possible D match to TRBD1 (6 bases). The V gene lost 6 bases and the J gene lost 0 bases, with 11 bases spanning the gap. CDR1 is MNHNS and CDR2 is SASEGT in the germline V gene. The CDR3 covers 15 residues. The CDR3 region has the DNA TGTGCCAGCAGGAATGACAGGCCAACTAATGAAAAACTGTTTTTT. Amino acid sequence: CASRNDRPTNEKLFF.

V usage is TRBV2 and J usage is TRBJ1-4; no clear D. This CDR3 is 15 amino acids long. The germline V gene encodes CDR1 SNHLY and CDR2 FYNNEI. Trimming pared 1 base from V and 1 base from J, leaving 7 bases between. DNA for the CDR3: TGTGCCAGCAGTGAAGGTCCAGGAACTAATGAAAAACTGTTTTTT. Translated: CASSEGPGTNEKLFF.

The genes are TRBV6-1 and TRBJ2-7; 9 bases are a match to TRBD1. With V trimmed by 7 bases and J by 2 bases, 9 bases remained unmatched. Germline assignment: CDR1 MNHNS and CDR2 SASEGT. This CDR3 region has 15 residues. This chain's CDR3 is CASITQGAGAYEQYF. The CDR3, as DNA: TGTGCCAGCATCACACAGGGGGCAGGGGCCTACGAGCAGTACTTC.

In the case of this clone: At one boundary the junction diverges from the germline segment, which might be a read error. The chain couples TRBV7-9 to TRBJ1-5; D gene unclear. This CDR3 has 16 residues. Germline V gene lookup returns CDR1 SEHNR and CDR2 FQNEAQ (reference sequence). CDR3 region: CSSSLESGEGWQPQHF. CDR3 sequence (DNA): TGTTCCAGCAGCTTAGAAAGCGGAGAGGGTTGGCAGCCCCAGCATTTT. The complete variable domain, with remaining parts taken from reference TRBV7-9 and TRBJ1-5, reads DTGVSQNPRHKITKRGQNVTFRCDPISEHNRLYWYRQTLGQGPEFLTYFQNEAQLEKSRLLSDRFSAERPKGSFSTLEIQRTEQGDSAMYLCSSSLESGEGWQPQHFGDGTRLSIL.

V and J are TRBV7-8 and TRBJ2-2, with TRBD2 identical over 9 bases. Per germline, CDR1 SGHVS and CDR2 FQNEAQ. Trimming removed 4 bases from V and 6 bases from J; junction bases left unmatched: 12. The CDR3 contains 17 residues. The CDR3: CASSSSGGSAKAGELFF. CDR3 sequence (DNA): TGTGCCAGCAGCTCGAGCGGGGGGTCGGCGAAAGCCGGGGAGCTGTTTTTT.

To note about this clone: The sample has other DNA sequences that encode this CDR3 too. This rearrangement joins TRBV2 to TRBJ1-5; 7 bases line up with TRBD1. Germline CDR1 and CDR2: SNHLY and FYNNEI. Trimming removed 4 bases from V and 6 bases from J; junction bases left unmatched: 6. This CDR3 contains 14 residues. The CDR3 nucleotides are TGTGCCAGCAGTGTAGGGGGCGGAGGTCAGCCCCAGCATTTT. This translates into CASSVGGGGQPQHF. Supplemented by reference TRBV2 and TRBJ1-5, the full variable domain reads EPEVTQTPSHQVTQMGQEVILRCVPISNHLYFYWYRQILGQKVEFLVSFYNNEISEKSEIFDDQFSVERPDGSNFTLKIRSTKLEDSAMYFCASSVGGGGQPQHFGDGTRLSIL.

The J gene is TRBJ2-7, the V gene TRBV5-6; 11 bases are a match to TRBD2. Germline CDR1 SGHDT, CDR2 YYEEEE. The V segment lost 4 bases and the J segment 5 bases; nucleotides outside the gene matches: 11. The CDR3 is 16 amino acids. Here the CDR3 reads CASSPTMIAGGDEQYF. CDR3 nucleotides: TGTGCCAGCAGCCCTACGATGATAGCGGGGGGGGACGAGCAGTACTTC.

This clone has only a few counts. Here the CDR3 reads CASSSTRGQGNQPQHF. The CDR3 region has the DNA TGTGCCAGCAGCTCAACCAGGGGGCAGGGCAATCAGCCCCAGCATTTT. The chain links TRBV7-9 to TRBJ1-5, with 8 positions matching TRBD1. The trim removed 4 bases at V and 2 bases at J, leaving 7 bases unmatched. The CDR3 contains 16 residues. CDR1 is SEHNR and CDR2 is FQNEAQ in the germline V gene (reference sequence).

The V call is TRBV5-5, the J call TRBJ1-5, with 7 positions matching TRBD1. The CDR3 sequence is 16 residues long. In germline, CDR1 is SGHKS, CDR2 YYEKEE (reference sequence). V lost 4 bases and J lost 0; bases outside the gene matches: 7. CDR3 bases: TGTGCCAGCAGCCGTGGGGACAGTTATAGCAATCAGCCCCAGCATTTT. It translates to CASSRGDSYSNQPQHF.

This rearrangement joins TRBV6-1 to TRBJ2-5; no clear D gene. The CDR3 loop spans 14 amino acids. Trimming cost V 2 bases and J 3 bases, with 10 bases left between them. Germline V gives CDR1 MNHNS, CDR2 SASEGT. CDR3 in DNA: TGTGCCAGCAGTGAATCTCCGCAGAAAGAGACCCAGTACTTC. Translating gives CASSESPQKETQYF.

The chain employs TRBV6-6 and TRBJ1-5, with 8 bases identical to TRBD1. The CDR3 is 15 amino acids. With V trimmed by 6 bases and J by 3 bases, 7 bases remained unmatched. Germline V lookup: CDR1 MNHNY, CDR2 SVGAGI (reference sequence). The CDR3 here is CASSRGQANNQPQHF. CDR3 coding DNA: TGTGCCAGCAGCAGGGGACAGGCTAACAATCAGCCCCAGCATTTT.

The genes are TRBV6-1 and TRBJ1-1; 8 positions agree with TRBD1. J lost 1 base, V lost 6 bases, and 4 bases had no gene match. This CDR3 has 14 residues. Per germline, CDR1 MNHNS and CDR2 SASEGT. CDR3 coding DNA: TGTGCCAGCAGGTCAGGGGGCAAGAACACTGAAGCTTTCTTT. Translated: CASRSGGKNTEAFF.

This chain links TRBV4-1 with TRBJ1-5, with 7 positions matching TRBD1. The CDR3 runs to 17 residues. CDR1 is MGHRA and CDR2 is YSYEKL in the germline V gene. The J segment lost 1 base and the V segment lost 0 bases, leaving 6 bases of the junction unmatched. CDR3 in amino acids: CASSQDETGSSNQPQHF. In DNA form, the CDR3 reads TGCGCCAGCAGCCAAGACGAGACAGGGTCAAGCAATCAGCCCCAGCATTTT.

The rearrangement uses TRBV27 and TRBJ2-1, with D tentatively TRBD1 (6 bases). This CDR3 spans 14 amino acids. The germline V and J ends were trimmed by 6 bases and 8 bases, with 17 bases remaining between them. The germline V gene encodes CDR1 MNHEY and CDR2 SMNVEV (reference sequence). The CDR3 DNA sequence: TGTGCCAGCAGCTCACAGGGTTCAGAGGATGAGCAGTTCTTC. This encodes CASSSQGSEDEQFF.

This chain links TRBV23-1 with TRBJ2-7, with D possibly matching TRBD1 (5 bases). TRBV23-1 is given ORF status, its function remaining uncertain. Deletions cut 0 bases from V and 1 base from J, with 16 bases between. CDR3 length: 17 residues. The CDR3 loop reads CASSQSVVLTVSYEQYF. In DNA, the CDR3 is TGCGCCAGCAGTCAATCGGTTGTATTGACAGTTTCCTACGAGCAGTACTTC.

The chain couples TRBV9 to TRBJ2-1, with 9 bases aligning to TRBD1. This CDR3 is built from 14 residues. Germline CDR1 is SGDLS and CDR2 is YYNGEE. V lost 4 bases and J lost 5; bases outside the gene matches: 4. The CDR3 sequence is CASSTGQGNNEQFF. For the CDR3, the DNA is TGTGCCAGCAGCACGGGACAGGGAAACAATGAGCAGTTCTTC.

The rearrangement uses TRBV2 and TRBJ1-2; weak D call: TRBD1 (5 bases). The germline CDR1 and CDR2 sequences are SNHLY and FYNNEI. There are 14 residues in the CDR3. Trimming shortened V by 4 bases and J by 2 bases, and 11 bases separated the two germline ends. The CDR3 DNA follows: TGTGCCAGCAGTGGCGGGGGTGGGAACTATGGCTACACCTTC. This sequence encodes CASSGGGGNYGYTF.

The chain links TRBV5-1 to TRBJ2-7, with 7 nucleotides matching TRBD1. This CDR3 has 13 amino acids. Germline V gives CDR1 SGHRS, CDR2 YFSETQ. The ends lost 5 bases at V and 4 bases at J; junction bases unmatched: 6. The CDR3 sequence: CASRGTAPYEQYF. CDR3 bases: TGCGCCAGCAGGGGGACAGCGCCTTACGAGCAGTACTTC.

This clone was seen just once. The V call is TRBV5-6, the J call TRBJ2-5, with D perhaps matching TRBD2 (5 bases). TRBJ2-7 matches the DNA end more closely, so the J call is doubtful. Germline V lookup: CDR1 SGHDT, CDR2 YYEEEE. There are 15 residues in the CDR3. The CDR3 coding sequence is TGTGCCAGCAGCTTCCTTGCGGGCCAACCCTACGAGCAGTACTTC. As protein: CASSFLAGQPYEQYF.

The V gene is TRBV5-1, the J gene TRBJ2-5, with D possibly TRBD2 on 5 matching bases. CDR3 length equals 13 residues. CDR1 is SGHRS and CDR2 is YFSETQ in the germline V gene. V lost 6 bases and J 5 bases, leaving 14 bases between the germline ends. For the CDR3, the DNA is TGCGCCAGCACCGACATAGCGCGGGAGACCCAGTACTTC. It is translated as CASTDIARETQYF.

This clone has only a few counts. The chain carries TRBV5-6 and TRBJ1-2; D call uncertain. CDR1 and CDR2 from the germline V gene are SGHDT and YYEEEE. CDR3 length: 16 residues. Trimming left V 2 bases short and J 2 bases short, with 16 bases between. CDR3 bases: TGTGCCAGCAGCTTATTATCCTCCCCGCTAAACTATGGCTACACCTTC. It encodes CASSLLSSPLNYGYTF. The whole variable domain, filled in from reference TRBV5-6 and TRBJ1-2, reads DAGVTQSPTHLIKTRGQQVTLRCSPKSGHDTVSWYQQALGQGPQFIFQYYEEEERQRGNFPDRFSGHQFPNYSSELNVNALLLGDSALYLCASSLLSSPLNYGYTFGSGTRLTVV.